This T cell receptor beta chain was identified during a study of regulatory T cells in long-lasting Graves disease. Regarding the study as a whole: Persistent disease preferred TRBV28, TRBJ1-2 and TRBJ2-5; new disease, TRBV20-1 and TRBJ2-1.

Time point meaning: newly diagnosed GD, antithyroid drugs for less than 3 months. The TCR library used RNA extracted from PBMCs. In this sample, this clonotype turned up many times. Its antigen is unidentified. Arm-PCR with iRepertoire HTBI primers amplified the CDR3 regions for these TCR beta libraries. TCRdb processed the multiplex PCR reads anew with MiXCR; each CDR3 protein has one entry. The sample consists of about 560,000 distinct CDR3 sequences, about 15% of them appearing once. J gave up 6 bases and V 0 bases, and 2 bases lay outside the gene matches. CDR1 is GTSNPN, CDR2 SVGIG, per germline (reference sequence). This CDR3 contains 13 residues. The same data also went into a second study, on T cells in Graves' hyperthyroidism and ophthalmopathy. From that study: The study left out patients who had uncontrolled infection, other autoimmune disease, pregnancy or lactation.

This TCR was sampled from a man between 18 and 35 years old with Graves disease. J is TRBJ2-1 and V is TRBV30; 7 bases line up with TRBD1. Material: peripheral blood mononuclear cells (PBMCs), obtained at new diagnosis, from a patient treated with antithyroid drugs. The CDR3 DNA follows: TGTGCCTGGAGTGTGAAGGGGGCCAATGAGCAGTTCTTC. Translation gives CAWSVKGANEQFF.